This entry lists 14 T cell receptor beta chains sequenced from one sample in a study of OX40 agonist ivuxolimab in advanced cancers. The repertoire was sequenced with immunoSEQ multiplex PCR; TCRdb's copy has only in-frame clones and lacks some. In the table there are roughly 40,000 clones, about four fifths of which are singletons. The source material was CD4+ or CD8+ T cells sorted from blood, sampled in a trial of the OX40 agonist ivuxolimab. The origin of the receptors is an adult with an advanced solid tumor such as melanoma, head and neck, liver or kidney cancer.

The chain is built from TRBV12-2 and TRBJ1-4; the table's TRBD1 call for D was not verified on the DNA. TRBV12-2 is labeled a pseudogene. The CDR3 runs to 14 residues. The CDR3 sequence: CASRSHRGQGKLFF. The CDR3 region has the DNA TGTGCAAGTCGCTCCCACAGGGGGCAGGGGAAACTGTTTTTT.

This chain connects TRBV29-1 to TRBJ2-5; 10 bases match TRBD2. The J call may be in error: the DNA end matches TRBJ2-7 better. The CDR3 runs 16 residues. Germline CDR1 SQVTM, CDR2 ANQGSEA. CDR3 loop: CSVEWASGGKAYEQYF. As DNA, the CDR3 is TGCAGCGTTGAATGGGCTAGCGGGGGCAAGGCGTACGAGCAGTACTTC.

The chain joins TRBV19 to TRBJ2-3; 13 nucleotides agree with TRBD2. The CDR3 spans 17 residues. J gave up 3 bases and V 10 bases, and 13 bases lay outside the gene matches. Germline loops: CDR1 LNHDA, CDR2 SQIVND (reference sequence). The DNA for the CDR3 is TGTGCCATCTCCCCCAAAGGGACTAGCGGGACGACAGATACGCAGTATTTT. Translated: CAISPKGTSGTTDTQYF.

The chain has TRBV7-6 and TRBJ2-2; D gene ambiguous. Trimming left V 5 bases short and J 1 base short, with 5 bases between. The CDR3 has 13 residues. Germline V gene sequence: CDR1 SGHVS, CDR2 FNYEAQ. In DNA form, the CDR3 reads TGTGCCAGCAGCCCATTGAACACCGGGGAGCTGTTTTTT. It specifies CASSPLNTGELFF.

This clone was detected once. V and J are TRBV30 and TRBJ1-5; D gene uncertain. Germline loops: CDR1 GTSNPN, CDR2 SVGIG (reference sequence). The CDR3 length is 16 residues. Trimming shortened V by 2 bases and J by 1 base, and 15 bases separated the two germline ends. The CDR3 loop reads CAWSRVLLFSNQPQHF. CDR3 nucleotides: TGTGCCTGGAGTAGGGTCCTCCTGTTCAGCAATCAGCCCCAGCATTTT. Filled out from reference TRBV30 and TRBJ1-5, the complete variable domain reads SQTIHQWPATLVQPVGSPLSLECTVEGTSNPNLYWYRQAAGRGLQLLFYSVGIGQISSEVPQNLSASRPQDRQFILSSKKLLLSDSGFYLCAWSRVLLFSNQPQHFGDGTRLSIL.

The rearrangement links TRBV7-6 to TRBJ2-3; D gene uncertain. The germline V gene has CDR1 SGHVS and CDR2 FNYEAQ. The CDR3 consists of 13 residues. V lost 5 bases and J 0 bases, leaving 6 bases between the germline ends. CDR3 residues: CASSPPSTDTQYF. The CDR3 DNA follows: TGTGCCAGCAGCCCCCCGAGCACAGATACGCAGTATTTT.

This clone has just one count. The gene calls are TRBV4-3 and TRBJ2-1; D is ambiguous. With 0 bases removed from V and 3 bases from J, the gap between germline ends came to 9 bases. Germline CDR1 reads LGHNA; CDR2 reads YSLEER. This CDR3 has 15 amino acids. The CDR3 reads CASSQEAEFYNEQFF. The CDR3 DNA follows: TGCGCCAGCAGCCAAGAGGCCGAGTTCTACAATGAGCAGTTCTTC.

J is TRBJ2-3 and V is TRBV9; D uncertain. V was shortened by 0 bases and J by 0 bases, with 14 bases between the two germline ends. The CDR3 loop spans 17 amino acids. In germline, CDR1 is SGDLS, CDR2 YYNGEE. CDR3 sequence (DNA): TGTGCCAGCAGCGTAGTTCCCTCTTTAGTGAGCACAGATACGCAGTATTTT. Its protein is CASSVVPSLVSTDTQYF.

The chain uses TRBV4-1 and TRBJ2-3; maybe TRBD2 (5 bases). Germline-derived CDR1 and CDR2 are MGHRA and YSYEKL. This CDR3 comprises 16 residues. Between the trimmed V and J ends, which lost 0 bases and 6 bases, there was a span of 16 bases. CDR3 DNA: TGCGCCAGCAGCCAAGATGGCCTTACCTCGGGGGATACGCAGTATTTT. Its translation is CASSQDGLTSGDTQYF.

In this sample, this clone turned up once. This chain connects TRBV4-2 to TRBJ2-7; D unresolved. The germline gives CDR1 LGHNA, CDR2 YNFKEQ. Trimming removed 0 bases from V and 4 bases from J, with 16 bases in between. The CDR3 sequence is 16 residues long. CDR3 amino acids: CASSQEYPGLSYEQYF. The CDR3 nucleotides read TGTGCCAGCAGCCAAGAGTACCCGGGCCTGAGTTACGAGCAGTACTTC.

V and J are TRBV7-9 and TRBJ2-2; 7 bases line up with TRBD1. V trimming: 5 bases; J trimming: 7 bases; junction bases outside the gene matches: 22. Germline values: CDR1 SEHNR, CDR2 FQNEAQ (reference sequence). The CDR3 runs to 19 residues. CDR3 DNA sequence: TGTGCCAGCAGCCCTCCGACAGGGCAGGATTTTTTCTTCGGCGGGGAGCTGTTTTTT. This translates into CASSPPTGQDFFFGGELFF. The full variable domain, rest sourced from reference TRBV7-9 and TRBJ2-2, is DTGVSQNPRHKITKRGQNVTFRCDPISEHNRLYWYRQTLGQGPEFLTYFQNEAQLEKSRLLSDRFSAERPKGSFSTLEIQRTEQGDSAMYLCASSPPTGQDFFFGGELFFGEGSRLTVL.

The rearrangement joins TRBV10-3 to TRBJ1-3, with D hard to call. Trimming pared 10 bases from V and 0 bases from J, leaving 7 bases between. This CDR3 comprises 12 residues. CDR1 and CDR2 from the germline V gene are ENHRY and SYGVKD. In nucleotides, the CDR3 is TGTGCCAGCGGTAGCTCTGGAAACACCATATATTTT. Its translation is CASGSSGNTIYF.

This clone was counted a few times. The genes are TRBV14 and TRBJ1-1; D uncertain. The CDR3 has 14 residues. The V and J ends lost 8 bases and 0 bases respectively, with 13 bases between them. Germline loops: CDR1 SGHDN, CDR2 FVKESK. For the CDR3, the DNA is TGTGCCAGCTTAAATTCCCAATTGAACACTGAAGCTTTCTTT. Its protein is CASLNSQLNTEAFF. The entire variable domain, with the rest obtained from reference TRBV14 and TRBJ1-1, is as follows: EAGVTQFPSHSVIEKGQTVTLRCDPISGHDNLYWYRRVMGKEIKFLLHFVKESKQDESGMPNNRFLAERTGGTYSTLKVQPAELEDSGVYFCASLNSQLNTEAFFGQGTRLTVV.

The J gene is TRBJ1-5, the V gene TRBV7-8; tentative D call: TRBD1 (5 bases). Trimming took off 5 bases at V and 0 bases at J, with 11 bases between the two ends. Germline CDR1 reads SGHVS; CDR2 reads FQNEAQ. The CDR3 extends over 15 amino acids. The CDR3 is CASSQTENSNQPQHF. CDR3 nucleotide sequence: TGTGCCAGCAGCCAGACAGAAAATAGCAATCAGCCCCAGCATTTT.